This TCR beta chain came from a study of synovial regulatory T cells in juvenile arthritis (dated by TCRdb to the mid-2010s). Background for the entire study: Of the sequenced patients, a few were therapy-naive, one was treated with methotrexate plus infliximab, five or six were treated with methotrexate, and one lacked treatment information. TCRbeta CDR3 repertoires of blood iaTreg cells, other blood Treg cells and synovial fluid Treg cells from matched patient samples were compared in the study. Effector T cell subsets were also sequenced in this cohort for comparisons, but the Treg dataset alone covers only blood and synovial fluid Treg cells. Treg and Teff subsets from approximately 10 JIA patients with active disease were included in the TCR repertoire comparisons. Here is what the overall study found, with its caveats: Across patients, iaTreg TCR repertoires were largely private and overlapped partially with synovial Teff repertoires and blood CPL repertoires. More CDR3 sequences were shared by synovial Treg cells with iaTreg cells than with other blood Treg cells, and a closer relation was confirmed by Chao-Jaccard similarity. Lower TCR diversity was observed in blood iaTreg cells than in other blood Treg cells, consistent with antigen-driven expansion.

A word on this clone: It lacks a known antigen.

TCR repertoires were obtained from roughly eleven juvenile idiopathic arthritis patients with active disease who had not reached inactive disease, of whom 3 were polyarticular and 8 were oligoarticular. A median age of roughly 12 years (range about 2.4-22.9) and a median disease duration of around seven years (range 0.2-19.1) were recorded for the TCR-sequenced patients. Samples for TCR repertoire analysis were collected at two centres in Italy. Peripheral blood mononuclear cells were separated on a Histopaque-1077 density gradient and then cryopreserved in about 90% FCS with 10% DMSO. The library was generated by the immunoSEQ multiplex PCR assay. TCRbeta CDR3 sequencing was carried out by Adaptive Biotechnologies. Processing in the source paper ran as follows. Repertoire similarity was assessed using the Chao-modified Jaccard index and the median clonotype overlap from 200 random subsamples at equal sample size. The similarity analyses were run on either productive nucleotide sequences or amino acid sequences translated in silico. Hierarchical clustering with single linkage and t-SNE based on Chao-modified Jaccard distances were used to compare repertoires. Repertoire diversity was assessed with the Renyi index over a range of alpha values after the sample sizes were normalised. This is the immuneACCESS table as TCRdb keeps it, with only in-frame sequences that have V and J called. A part of the clones is gone; compared with another copy, unresolved V genes explain less than half, and the rest is unexplained. V, J and clone size are taken as reported in that table, and D and trimming were inferred from the DNA itself. This sample's table carries 8,000 to 10,000 clones. 0.9% to 1.4% of the sample is held by the ten biggest clonotypes.

Sequences MDHEN (CDR1) and SYDVKM (CDR2) are obtained from the germline V gene. CDR3 length: 11 amino acids, cysteine to phenylalanine. No coding sequence is recorded. The sample was Treg cells from blood. The sample's cell subset or site label, decoded: remaining (HLA-DR-negative) circulating blood Treg cells. The rearrangement combines TRBV28 with TRBJ1-5; the D call from TCRdb, TRBD1, cannot be confirmed without DNA. The receptor was derived from a donor between 2 and 35 years old with juvenile idiopathic arthritis. The CDR3 protein sequence reads: CASSTDMAQHF.